This TCR beta chain stems from a study of T cells in Graves' hyperthyroidism and ophthalmopathy (dated by TCRdb to between 2017 and 2020). About the investigation overall: Peripheral blood samples were taken at the time of initial diagnosis, prior to any treatment. To identify TCR V-J signatures that set the groups apart, the researchers used a discovery cohort of 100 patients, made up of about 44 with Graves' ophthalmopathy and 55 to 65 with stable Graves' hyperthyroidism. An independent validation cohort of under 20 hyperthyroidism patients and 17 patients who later progressed to ophthalmopathy tested prospective prediction of ophthalmopathy. The roughly 99 discovery patients were divided at random into training and test sets in a 7:3 ratio. In six Graves' hyperthyroidism patients, the study also compared T-cell repertoires from thyroid tissue with T-cell repertoires from blood. Once sampling was done, hyperthyroidism patients were given methimazole at a starting dose of 30 mg daily, whereas ophthalmopathy patients were given high-dose intravenous methylprednisolone. The paper describes TCR Vbeta CDR3 sequencing of fewer than 150 peripheral blood samples, made up of roughly 45 ophthalmopathy patients, 70 to 75 hyperthyroidism patients and 17 progressor patients.

The germline V and J ends show losses of 3 bases and 6 bases respectively, and no gene match explains 11 bases of the junction. Based on the germline V gene (reference sequence), the CDR1 and CDR2 sequences are LGHDT and YNNKEL. The cysteine opens and the phenylalanine closes a CDR3 of 16 amino acids. Kept here is only the CDR3 DNA, which spans 48 bases and is read in frame from base 1. On the study overall, not on this receptor specifically: Most expanded thyroid clonotypes (frequency above 0.001) were also detected in blood, suggesting blood repertoires may reflect thyroid immune responses. No statistical method was used to fix the sample size in advance, and group allocation was not hidden from the investigators. During validation, the model predicted progression to ophthalmopathy a median of roughly 7.1 months ahead of onset, with approximately 70% sensitivity and about 75% specificity. A model built on a 13 V-J signature distinguished ophthalmopathy from stable hyperthyroidism, reaching roughly 88% sensitivity and around 82% specificity in cross-validation and 80%/75% in testing.

Hyperthyroidism patients were aged 18 to 65 years and newly diagnosed, with disease duration of less than 2 months. Patients with uncontrolled infections, other autoimmune diseases, pregnancy or lactation were excluded. Diagnoses were established on the basis of clinical symptoms, serum thyroxine and TRAb, thyroid ultrasound, and orbital computed tomography. Blood from progressor patients was drawn when they were first diagnosed with hyperthyroidism, before any ophthalmopathy symptoms appeared. Ficoll-Paque density gradient centrifugation was used to isolate PBMCs from approximately 11 ml of fresh peripheral blood. Progressor patients were first diagnosed with Graves' hyperthyroidism and then developed ophthalmopathy during follow-up. Total RNA was extracted using Trizol reagent, and RNA quality was assessed on an Agilent 2100 Bioanalyzer. Of note for this clonotype: Its antigen is unknown. Base-call qualities are not available, and no considerably larger clone is one nucleotide away.

Amplification of TCR beta CDR3 regions was carried out from RNA transcripts. The first round of RT-PCR for the TCR CDR3 was performed with the HTBI primer set and the Qiagen OneStep RT-PCR kit. The libraries were constructed in a second round of multiplex PCR and then size-selected and purified. Paired-end sequencing of the libraries was performed with 100 bp reads on an Illumina HiSeq2000. The authors processed their data as follows. SOAPnuke was used to process the raw data, throwing out any read that contained adapters or uncalled bases, had a mean Phred below 15, or lacked an exact constant-primer or identifier match. COPE v1.2.5 was used to merge high-quality paired reads, and clonotypes were defined as unique nucleotide sequences. MiTCR v1.1 was used to align the clonotypes against IMGT TRBV, TRBD and TRBJ reference segments. The analysis was restricted to V-J combinations with a frequency above 0.0001, which together covered 99.2% of the repertoires. A TCS score was defined as the ratio between F50 (clonal expansion) and ExV (chaos), using BLOSUM62-based TCRdist between CDR3 peptides within each V-J. Welch's t-statistics and random forest reduced around 520 V-J features to 10 to 15, which were used in a naive Bayes classifier (R e1071). Through fastp at Q25 and MiXCR, TCRdb rebuilt clones from the public reads, retaining in-frame beta chains. Each CDR3 protein gets just one entry, which takes the most common genes and DNA from the rows behind it. What appears here as the V and J calls and clone size reflects TCRdb's work, not the paper's. For this sample there are 730,000 or so distinct CDR3 sequences; roughly a sixth appear just once. The ten biggest clones cover roughly a sixth of the sample.

This sequence originates from a woman between 50 and 59 years old with Graves' hyperthyroidism that later progressed to Graves' ophthalmopathy. The sequenced sample consisted of blood. The chain couples TRBV3-1 to TRBJ1-5, and TRBD1 matches 7 of the central bases. The DNA reads TGTGCCAGCAGCCAGGGGGACAGACCCTTGGGTCAGCCCCAGCATTTT. This encodes CASSQGDRPLGQPQHF. Reference TRBV3-1 and TRBJ1-5 genes cover what lies past the CDR3, so the full variable domain is DTAVSQTPKYLVTQMGNDKSIKCEQNLGHDTMYWYKQDSKKFLKIMFSYNNKELIINETVPNRFSPKSPDKAHLNLHINSLELGDSAVYFCASSQGDRPLGQPQHFGDGTRLSIL.